This T cell receptor beta chain appears in the sequencing data of a study of blood T cells in healthy people across ages. Overall study: About one barcoded beta molecule per two T cells was the capture yield of template switching.

Turning to this clonotype: The antigen is not known.

A second roughly 7 to 12 cycle PCR used barcoded and J-beta primers. One entry per CDR3 protein, called by TCRdb with MiXCR from the 5' RACE reads. The table has about 730,000 distinct CDR3 sequences, 35% to 45% seen once; the top ten hold less than 25%. This CDR3 is 17 amino acids long. The V end lost 4 bases, the J end lost 2 bases, and 21 bases lay between the germline ends. CDR1 is DFQATT and CDR2 is SNEGSKA in the germline V gene (reference sequence). Healthy individuals of Caucasian origin from Russia, aged roughly 6 to 100, served as donors. Study findings and constraints: Versus aged donors, long-lived donors had higher diversity and more naive CD4+ cells.

The V call is TRBV20-1, the J call TRBJ2-1, with D maybe TRBD2 (6 bases). Sequences were obtained from blood. The sequence was obtained from an older woman in good health. CDR3 loop: CSAIRDFPSPTYNEQFF. CDR3 in DNA: TGCAGTGCTATCCGGGACTTCCCTAGCCCCACCTACAATGAGCAGTTCTTC.